This is a list of T cell receptor beta chains from one sample in a study of cytotoxic CD8 clonotypes in ibrutinib-treated CLL. Data came from immunoSEQ multiplex PCR; TCRdb stores just in-frame clones and leaves some out. Altogether some 290,000 clones are present, roughly 85% being singletons, with the ten largest covering about 6.3%. This specimen consisted of PBMCs, obtained before ibrutinib treatment. These receptors all come from a human donor with chronic lymphocytic leukemia. Both conserved end residues are part of each CDR3. The order of the fields is CDR3 DNA, CDR3 protein, V gene, clone size, D gene, J gene. A D gene is named only where the DNA matches it firmly. Not every row has a clone size; where given, it reads once, few, many or a size class.

DNA: TGTGCCAGCAGTTTCCACGGGACGCCCAATGAGCAGTTCTTC; CDR3: CASSFHGTPNEQFF; V: TRBV27; size: NA; D: NA; J: TRBJ2-1
DNA: TGTGCCAGCACTATCCCGCTAGGCGTGAACACTGAAGCTTTCTTT; CDR3: CASTIPLGVNTEAFF; V: TRBV28; size: NA; D: NA; J: TRBJ1-1
DNA: TGTGCCAGCAGCTTACTAGCGGGAGGGTCCCACCTCTACAATGAGCAGTTCTTC; CDR3: CASSLLAGGSHLYNEQFF; V: TRBV11-2; size: few; D: TRBD2; J: TRBJ2-1
DNA: TGCGCCAGCAGCCCCACGTCGGGACAGGGGGGCGAGCAGTACTTC; CDR3: CASSPTSGQGGEQYF; V: TRBV5-1; size: few; D: TRBD1; J: TRBJ2-7
DNA: TGTGCCAGCAGTTACTCCTGGGACAATCAGCCCCAGCATTTT; CDR3: CASSYSWDNQPQHF; V: TRBV6-6; size: NA; D: NA; J: TRBJ1-5
DNA: TGTGCCAGCAGCTTCGGCGGGAGGTACTCCTACGAGCAGTACTTC; CDR3: CASSFGGRYSYEQYF; V: TRBV13; size: NA; D: TRBD2; J: TRBJ2-7
DNA: TGCGCCAGCAGGGATACGGGGGTGGGAGATACGCAGTATTTT; CDR3: CASRDTGVGDTQYF; V: TRBV4-1; size: NA; D: NA; J: TRBJ2-3
DNA: TGCGCCAGCAGCTTGGTAGGACAAACATACAATGAGCAGTTCTTC; CDR3: CASSLVGQTYNEQFF; V: TRBV5-1; size: few; D: NA; J: TRBJ2-1
DNA: TGTGCCAGCAGCCCCACTGCGGCGGGAGAGTCCTACGAGCAGTACTTC; CDR3: CASSPTAAGESYEQYF; V: TRBV5-4; size: NA; D: TRBD2; J: TRBJ2-7
DNA: TGTGCCAGCAGCGCGATGAAGACTAGCGGGGGTCCCAGCTCCTACAATGAGCAGTTCTTC; CDR3: CASSAMKTSGGPSSYNEQFF; V: TRBV7-3; size: NA; D: TRBD2; J: TRBJ2-1
DNA: TGTGCCAGCAGCCAAGATCACTGGGAAAGAAACACAGATACGCAGTATTTT; CDR3: CASSQDHWERNTDTQYF; V: TRBV14; size: NA; D: NA; J: TRBJ2-3
DNA: TGTGCCTGGAGCCAGAGACTAAATTCTAACTACACCTTC; CDR3: CAWSQRLNSNYTF; V: TRBV30; size: NA; D: NA; J: TRBJ1-2
DNA: TGTGCCAGCAGCTTGGTCTTTGATACGCAGTATTTT; CDR3: CASSLVFDTQYF; V: TRBV7-9; size: few; D: NA; J: TRBJ2-3
DNA: TGTGCCAGCAGCCCCGAGGGAACCGGGGAGCTGTTTTTT; CDR3: CASSPEGTGELFF; V: TRBV7-9; size: NA; D: NA; J: TRBJ2-2
DNA: TGTGCCAGCAGTTATCCTGGGGCGGGGGAGACCCAGTACTTC; CDR3: CASSYPGAGETQYF; V: TRBV6-6; size: NA; D: NA; J: TRBJ2-5
DNA: TGTGCCTGGAGTCGGCGCGGGAGGGCCTTAGAGACCCAGTACTTC; CDR3: CAWSRRGRALETQYF; V: TRBV30; size: NA; D: TRBD2; J: TRBJ2-5
DNA: TGTGCCAGCAGCTTTGGACAGGGGGCGAGAGAGCAGTACTTC; CDR3: CASSFGQGAREQYF; V: TRBV11-1; size: many; D: TRBD1; J: TRBJ2-7
DNA: TGTGCCTCCGGTTTTGGCTACGAGCAGTACTTC; CDR3: CASGFGYEQYF; V: TRBV7-9; size: few; D: NA; J: TRBJ2-7
DNA: TGCGCCAGCAGCCCGGGACTAGCGGGGAGAGAGACCCAGTACTTC; CDR3: CASSPGLAGRETQYF; V: TRBV4-3; size: NA; D: TRBD2; J: TRBJ2-5
DNA: TGCGCCAGCAGCCAAGACAAGAGCTACAATGAGCAGTTCTTC; CDR3: CASSQDKSYNEQFF; V: TRBV4-3; size: NA; D: NA; J: TRBJ2-1
DNA: TGTGCCAGCAGTGAAGAAATTTGGACTAGCGGGACCACCGAGCAGTACTTC; CDR3: CASSEEIWTSGTTEQYF; V: TRBV6-1; size: once; D: TRBD2; J: TRBJ2-7
DNA: TGTGCCAGCAGACCCCGGACAGGGCAAAAACTGTTTTTT; CDR3: CASRPRTGQKLFF; V: TRBV28; size: NA; D: TRBD1; J: TRBJ1-4
DNA: TGTGCCAGCACATCCAGCTCTGGGGCCAACGTCCTGACTTTC; CDR3: CASTSSSGANVLTF; V: TRBV25-1; size: NA; D: NA; J: TRBJ2-6
DNA: TGCGCCAGCAGCTTGGCGTTCAATACTTACTACGAGCAGTACTTC; CDR3: CASSLAFNTYYEQYF; V: TRBV5-1; size: NA; D: NA; J: TRBJ2-7
DNA: TGCAGCGTTGATGGACTAGCGGGTGAGACCCAGTACTTC; CDR3: CSVDGLAGETQYF; V: TRBV29-1; size: NA; D: TRBD2; J: TRBJ2-5
DNA: TGTGCCAGCTCACCCACGGGGGCCTCCTACGAGCAGTACTTC; CDR3: CASSPTGASYEQYF; V: TRBV18; size: NA; D: NA; J: TRBJ2-7
DNA: TGTGCCAGCTCACCCCAGGGGGTGGGGCAGCCCCAGCATTTT; CDR3: CASSPQGVGQPQHF; V: TRBV18; size: few; D: TRBD1; J: TRBJ1-5
DNA: TGCGCCAGCAGCAGAAGGACTAGCGGGTCCCATCGTGAGCAGTTCTTC; CDR3: CASSRRTSGSHREQFF; V: TRBV5-1; size: NA; D: TRBD2; J: TRBJ2-1
DNA: TGTGCCAGCAGTTACTCCAGGGGCGAGCAGTACTTC; CDR3: CASSYSRGEQYF; V: TRBV6-5; size: NA; D: NA; J: TRBJ2-7